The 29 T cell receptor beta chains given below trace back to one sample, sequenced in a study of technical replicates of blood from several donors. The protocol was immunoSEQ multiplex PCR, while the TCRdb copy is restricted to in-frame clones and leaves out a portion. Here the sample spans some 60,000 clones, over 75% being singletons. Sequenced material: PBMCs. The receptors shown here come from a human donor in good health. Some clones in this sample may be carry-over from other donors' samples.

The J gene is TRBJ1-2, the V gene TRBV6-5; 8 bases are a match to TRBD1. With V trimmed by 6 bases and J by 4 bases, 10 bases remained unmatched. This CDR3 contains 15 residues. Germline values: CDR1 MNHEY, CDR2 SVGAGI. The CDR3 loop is CASRADRVKGYGYTF. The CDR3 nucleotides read TGTGCCAGCAGAGCGGACAGGGTCAAGGGCTATGGCTACACCTTC.

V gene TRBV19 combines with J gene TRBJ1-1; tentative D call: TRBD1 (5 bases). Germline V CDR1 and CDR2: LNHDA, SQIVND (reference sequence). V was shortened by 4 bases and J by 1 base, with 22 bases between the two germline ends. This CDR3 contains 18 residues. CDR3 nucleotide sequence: TGTGCCAGTAGTAGGTGGGGCAGTTTGATCGTCACGAACACTGAAGCTTTCTTT. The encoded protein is CASSRWGSLIVTNTEAFF. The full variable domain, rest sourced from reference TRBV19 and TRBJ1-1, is DGGITQSPKYLFRKEGQNVTLSCEQNLNHDAMYWYRQDPGQGLRLIYYSQIVNDFQKGDIAEGYSVSREKKESFPLTVTSAQKNPTAFYLCASSRWGSLIVTNTEAFFGQGTRLTVV.

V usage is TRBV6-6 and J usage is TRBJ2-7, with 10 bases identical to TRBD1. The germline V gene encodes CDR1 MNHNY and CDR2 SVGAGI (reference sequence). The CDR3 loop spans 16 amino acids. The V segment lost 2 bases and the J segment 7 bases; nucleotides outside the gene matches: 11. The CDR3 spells CASSYVNRDRGREQYF. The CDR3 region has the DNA TGTGCCAGCAGTTACGTTAACCGGGACAGGGGTCGGGAGCAGTACTTC.

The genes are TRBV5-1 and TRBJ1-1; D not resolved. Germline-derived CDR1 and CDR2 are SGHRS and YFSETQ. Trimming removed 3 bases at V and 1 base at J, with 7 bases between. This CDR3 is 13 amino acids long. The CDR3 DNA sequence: TGCGCCAGCAGCTGGACTGAGAACACTGAAGCTTTCTTT. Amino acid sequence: CASSWTENTEAFF. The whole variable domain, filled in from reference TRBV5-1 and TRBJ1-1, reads KAGVTQTPRYLIKTRGQQVTLSCSPISGHRSVSWYQQTPGQGLQFLFEYFSETQRNKGNFPGRFSGRQFSNSRSEMNVSTLELGDSALYLCASSWTENTEAFFGQGTRLTVV.

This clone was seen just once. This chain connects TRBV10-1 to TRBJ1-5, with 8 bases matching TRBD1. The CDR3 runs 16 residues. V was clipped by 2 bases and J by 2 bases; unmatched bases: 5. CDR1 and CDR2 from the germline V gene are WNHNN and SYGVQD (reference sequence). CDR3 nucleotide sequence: TGCGCCAGCAGTGAGGAGACAGGGGTTGGCAATCAGCCCCAGCATTTT. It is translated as CASSEETGVGNQPQHF.

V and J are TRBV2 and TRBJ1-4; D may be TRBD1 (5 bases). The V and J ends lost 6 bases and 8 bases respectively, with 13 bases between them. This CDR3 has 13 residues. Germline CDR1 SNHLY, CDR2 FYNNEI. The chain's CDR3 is CASRDGGWEKLFF. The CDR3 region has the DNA TGTGCCAGCAGGGACGGGGGTTGGGAAAAACTGTTTTTT. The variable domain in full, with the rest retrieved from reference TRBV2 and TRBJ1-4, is EPEVTQTPSHQVTQMGQEVILRCVPISNHLYFYWYRQILGQKVEFLVSFYNNEISEKSEIFDDQFSVERPDGSNFTLKIRSTKLEDSAMYFCASRDGGWEKLFFGSGTQLSVL.

The CDR3 DNA reads TGTGCCAGCAGCTTGCGGGGCGGCCACGGTACGCAGTATTTT. Amino acids: CASSLRGGHGTQYF. The chain is built from TRBV7-8 and TRBJ2-3; the D gene is possibly TRBD2 (6 bases). This CDR3 has 14 amino acids. Looked up from germline, CDR1 is SGHVS and CDR2 is FQNEAQ. The V end lost 3 bases, the J end lost 8 bases, and 15 bases lay between the germline ends.

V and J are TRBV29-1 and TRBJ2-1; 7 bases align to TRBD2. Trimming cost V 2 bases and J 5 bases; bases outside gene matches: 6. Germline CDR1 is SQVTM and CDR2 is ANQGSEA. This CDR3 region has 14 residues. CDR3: CSVELRERDNEQFF. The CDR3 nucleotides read TGCAGCGTTGAATTGCGGGAGAGAGACAATGAGCAGTTCTTC.

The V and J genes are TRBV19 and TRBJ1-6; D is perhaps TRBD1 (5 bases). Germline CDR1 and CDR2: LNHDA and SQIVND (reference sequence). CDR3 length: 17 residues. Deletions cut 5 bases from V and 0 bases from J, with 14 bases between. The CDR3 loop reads CASSGQGSYSYNSPLHF. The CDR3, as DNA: TGTGCCAGTAGTGGCCAGGGTTCCTACTCCTATAATTCACCCCTCCACTTT.

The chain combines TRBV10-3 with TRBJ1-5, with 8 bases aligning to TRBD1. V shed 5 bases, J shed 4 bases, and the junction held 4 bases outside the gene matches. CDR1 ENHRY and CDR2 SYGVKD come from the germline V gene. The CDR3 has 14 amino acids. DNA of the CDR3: TGTGCCATCAGTACAGGGGGTACAAATCAGCCCCAGCATTTT. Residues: CAISTGGTNQPQHF.

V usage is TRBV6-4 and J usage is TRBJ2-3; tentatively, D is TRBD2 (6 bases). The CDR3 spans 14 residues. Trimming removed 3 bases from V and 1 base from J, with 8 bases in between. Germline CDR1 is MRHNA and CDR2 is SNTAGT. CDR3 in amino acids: CASSETGGTDTQYF. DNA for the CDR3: TGTGCCAGCAGTGAGACGGGGGGCACAGATACGCAGTATTTT.

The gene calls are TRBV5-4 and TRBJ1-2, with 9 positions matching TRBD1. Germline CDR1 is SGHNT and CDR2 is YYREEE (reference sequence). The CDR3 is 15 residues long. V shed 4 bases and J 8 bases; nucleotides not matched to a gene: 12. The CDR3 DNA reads TGTGCCAGCAGCATTTCCGGGACAGGGAGGGTCGGCTACACCTTC. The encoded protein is CASSISGTGRVGYTF. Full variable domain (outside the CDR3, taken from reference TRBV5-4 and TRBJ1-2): ETGVTQSPTHLIKTRGQQVTLRCSSQSGHNTVSWYQQALGQGPQFIFQYYREEENGRGNFPPRFSGLQFPNYSSELNVNALELDDSALYLCASSISGTGRVGYTFGSGTRLTVV.

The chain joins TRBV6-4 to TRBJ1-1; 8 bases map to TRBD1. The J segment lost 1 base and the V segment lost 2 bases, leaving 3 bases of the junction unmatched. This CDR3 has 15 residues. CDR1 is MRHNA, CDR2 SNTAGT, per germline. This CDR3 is CASSDTGGKNTEAFF. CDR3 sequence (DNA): TGTGCCAGCAGTGACACAGGGGGAAAGAACACTGAAGCTTTCTTT.

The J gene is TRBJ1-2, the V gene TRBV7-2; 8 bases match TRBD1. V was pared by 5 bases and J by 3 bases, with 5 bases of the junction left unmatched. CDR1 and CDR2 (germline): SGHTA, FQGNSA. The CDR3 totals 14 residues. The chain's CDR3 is CASSPDRVYYGYTF. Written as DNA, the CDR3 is TGTGCCAGCAGCCCGGACAGGGTTTACTATGGCTACACCTTC.

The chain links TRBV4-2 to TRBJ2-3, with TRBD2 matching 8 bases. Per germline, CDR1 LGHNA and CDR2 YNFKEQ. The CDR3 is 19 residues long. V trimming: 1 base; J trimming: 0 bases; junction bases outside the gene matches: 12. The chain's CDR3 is CASSQALGTSPESTDTQYF. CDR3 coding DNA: TGTGCCAGCAGCCAAGCTCTTGGGACTAGTCCCGAGAGCACAGATACGCAGTATTTT.

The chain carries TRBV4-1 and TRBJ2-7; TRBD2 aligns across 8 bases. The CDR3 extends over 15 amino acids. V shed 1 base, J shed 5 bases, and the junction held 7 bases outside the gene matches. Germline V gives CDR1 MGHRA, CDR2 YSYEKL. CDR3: CASSQGLAILDEQYF. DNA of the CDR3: TGCGCCAGCAGCCAAGGACTAGCGATCTTGGACGAGCAGTACTTC.

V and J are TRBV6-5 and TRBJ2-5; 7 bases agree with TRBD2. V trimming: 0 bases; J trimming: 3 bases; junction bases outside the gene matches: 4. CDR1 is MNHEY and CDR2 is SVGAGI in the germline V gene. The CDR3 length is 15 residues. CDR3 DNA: TGTGCCAGCAGTTACTCGAGGACTAGAGAAGAGACCCAGTACTTC. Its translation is CASSYSRTREETQYF.

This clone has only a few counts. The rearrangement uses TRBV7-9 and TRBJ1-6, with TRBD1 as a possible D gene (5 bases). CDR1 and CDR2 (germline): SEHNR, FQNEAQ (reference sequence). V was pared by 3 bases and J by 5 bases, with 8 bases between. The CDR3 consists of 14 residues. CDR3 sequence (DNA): TGTGCCAGCAGCTTTGTGACAGATAATTCACCCCTCCACTTT. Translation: CASSFVTDNSPLHF. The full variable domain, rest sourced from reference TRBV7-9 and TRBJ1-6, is DTGVSQNPRHKITKRGQNVTFRCDPISEHNRLYWYRQTLGQGPEFLTYFQNEAQLEKSRLLSDRFSAERPKGSFSTLEIQRTEQGDSAMYLCASSFVTDNSPLHFGNGTRLTVT.

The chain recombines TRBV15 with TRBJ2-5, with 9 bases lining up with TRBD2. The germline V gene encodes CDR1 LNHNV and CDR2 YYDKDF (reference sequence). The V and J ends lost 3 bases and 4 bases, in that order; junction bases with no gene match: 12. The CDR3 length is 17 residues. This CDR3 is CATSSQTSGRRVETQYF. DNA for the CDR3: TGTGCCACCAGCAGCCAAACCAGCGGGAGGAGGGTAGAGACCCAGTACTTC. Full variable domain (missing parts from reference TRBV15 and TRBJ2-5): DAMVIQNPRYQVTQFGKPVTLSCSQTLNHNVMYWYQQKSSQAPKLLFHYYDKDFNNEADTPDNFQSRRPNTSFCFLDIRSPGLGDTAMYLCATSSQTSGRRVETQYFGPGTRLLVL.

CDR3 coding DNA: TGTGCCAGCAGCCAAACTGGGGGCTCTGAGCAGTTCTTC. Its translation is CASSQTGGSEQFF. The rearrangement uses TRBV6-6 and TRBJ2-1; tentatively, D is TRBD1 (6 bases). CDR3 length: 13 amino acids. CDR1 is MNHNY and CDR2 is SVGAGI in the germline V gene (reference sequence). Trimming pared 6 bases from V and 9 bases from J, leaving 15 bases between.

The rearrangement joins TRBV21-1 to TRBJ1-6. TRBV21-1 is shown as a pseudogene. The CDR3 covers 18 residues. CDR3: CASSKVETGGSYNSPLHF. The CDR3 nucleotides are TGTGCCAGCAGCAAAGTGGAGACGGGGGGTTCCTATAATTCACCCCTCCACTTT.

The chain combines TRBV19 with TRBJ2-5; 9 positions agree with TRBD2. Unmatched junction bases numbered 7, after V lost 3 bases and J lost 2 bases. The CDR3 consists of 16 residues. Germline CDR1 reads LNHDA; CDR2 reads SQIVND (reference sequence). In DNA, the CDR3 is TGTGCCAGTAGTATCTGGGCGGGGGGGCGACAAGAGACCCAGTACTTC. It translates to CASSIWAGGRQETQYF.

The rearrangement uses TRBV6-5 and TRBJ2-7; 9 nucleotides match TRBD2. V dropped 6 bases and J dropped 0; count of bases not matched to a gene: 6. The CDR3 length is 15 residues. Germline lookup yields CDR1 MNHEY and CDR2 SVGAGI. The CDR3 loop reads CASRTSGTYSYEQYF. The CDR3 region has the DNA TGTGCCAGCAGGACTAGCGGTACATACTCCTACGAGCAGTACTTC.

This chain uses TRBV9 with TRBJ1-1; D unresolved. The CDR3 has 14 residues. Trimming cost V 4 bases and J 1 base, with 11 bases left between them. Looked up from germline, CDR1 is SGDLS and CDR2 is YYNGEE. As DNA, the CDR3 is TGTGCCAGCAGCCTTATAATGCGGAACACTGAAGCTTTCTTT. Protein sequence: CASSLIMRNTEAFF.

CDR3 loop: CASSPEKGYTF. The CDR3 coding sequence is TGTGCCAGCAGCCCCGAGAAAGGCTACACCTTC. The chain couples TRBV9 to TRBJ1-2; no clear D gene. CDR1 and CDR2 (germline): SGDLS, YYNGEE. Trimming took 4 bases from V and 8 from J, leaving 9 bases between them. There are 11 residues in the CDR3.

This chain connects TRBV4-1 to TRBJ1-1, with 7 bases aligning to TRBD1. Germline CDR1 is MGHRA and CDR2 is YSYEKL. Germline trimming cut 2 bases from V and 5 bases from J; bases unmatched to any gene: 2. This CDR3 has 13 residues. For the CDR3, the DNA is TGCGCCAGCAGCCAACTCAGGGGGACTGAAGCTTTCTTT. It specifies CASSQLRGTEAFF.

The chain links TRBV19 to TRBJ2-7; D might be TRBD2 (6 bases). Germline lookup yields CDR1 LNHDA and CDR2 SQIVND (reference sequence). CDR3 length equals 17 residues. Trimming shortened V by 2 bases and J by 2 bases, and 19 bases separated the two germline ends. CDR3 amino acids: CASSIKTGNSGTYEQYF. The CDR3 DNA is TGTGCCAGTAGTATAAAAACAGGAAATAGCGGTACCTACGAGCAGTACTTC.

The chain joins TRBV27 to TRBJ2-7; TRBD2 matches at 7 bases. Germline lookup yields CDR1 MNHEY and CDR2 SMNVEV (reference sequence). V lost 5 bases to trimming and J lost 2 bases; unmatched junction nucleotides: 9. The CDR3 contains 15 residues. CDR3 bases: TGTGCCAGCAGTCCCCCGGGGGGTTCCGCCTACGAGCAGTACTTC. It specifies CASSPPGGSAYEQYF.

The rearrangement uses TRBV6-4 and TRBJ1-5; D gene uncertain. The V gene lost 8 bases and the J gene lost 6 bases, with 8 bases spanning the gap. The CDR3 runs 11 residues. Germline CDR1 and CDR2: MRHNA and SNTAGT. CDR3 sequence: CASGSPQPQHF. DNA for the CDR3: TGTGCCAGCGGTAGCCCTCAGCCCCAGCATTTT.